The clone carrying this T cell receptor beta chain came up a few times. The antigen is undetermined. Per the germline V gene, CDR1 is MNHNY and CDR2 is SVGAGI (reference sequence). The CDR3 is 16 residues long. J lost 0 bases, V lost 9 bases, and 7 bases had no gene match. Presence of unique molecular identifiers characterized the TCR beta cDNA libraries. Input of about 0.85 to 10 million T cells yielded a few hundred thousand cDNA molecules. One entry per CDR3 protein results from TCRdb running MiXCR on the PCR reads. The top ten hold roughly 1.6% of the sample, which has around 180,000 distinct CDR3 sequences, approximately 31% seen once. These data come from a study of post-analysis software for immune sequencing data. The overall study: In terms of disease course, relapsing-remitting, secondary progressive and progressive-relapsing multiple sclerosis were included. Study results and limitations: A handful of TRBV segments (TRBV5-6, TRBV5-1 and TRBV20-1 among them) occurred more frequently in patients than in controls. Strong co-clustering by F measure was evident for samples that had been prepared in the same batch.

This sequence originates from a girl aged 5-17 years with multiple sclerosis. Sequences were obtained from blood. V is TRBV6-6 and J is TRBJ1-5; 11 nucleotides match TRBD1. CDR3 region: CASGQGAKGSNQPQHF. In DNA, the CDR3 is TGTGCCAGTGGACAGGGGGCGAAGGGTAGCAATCAGCCCCAGCATTTT.